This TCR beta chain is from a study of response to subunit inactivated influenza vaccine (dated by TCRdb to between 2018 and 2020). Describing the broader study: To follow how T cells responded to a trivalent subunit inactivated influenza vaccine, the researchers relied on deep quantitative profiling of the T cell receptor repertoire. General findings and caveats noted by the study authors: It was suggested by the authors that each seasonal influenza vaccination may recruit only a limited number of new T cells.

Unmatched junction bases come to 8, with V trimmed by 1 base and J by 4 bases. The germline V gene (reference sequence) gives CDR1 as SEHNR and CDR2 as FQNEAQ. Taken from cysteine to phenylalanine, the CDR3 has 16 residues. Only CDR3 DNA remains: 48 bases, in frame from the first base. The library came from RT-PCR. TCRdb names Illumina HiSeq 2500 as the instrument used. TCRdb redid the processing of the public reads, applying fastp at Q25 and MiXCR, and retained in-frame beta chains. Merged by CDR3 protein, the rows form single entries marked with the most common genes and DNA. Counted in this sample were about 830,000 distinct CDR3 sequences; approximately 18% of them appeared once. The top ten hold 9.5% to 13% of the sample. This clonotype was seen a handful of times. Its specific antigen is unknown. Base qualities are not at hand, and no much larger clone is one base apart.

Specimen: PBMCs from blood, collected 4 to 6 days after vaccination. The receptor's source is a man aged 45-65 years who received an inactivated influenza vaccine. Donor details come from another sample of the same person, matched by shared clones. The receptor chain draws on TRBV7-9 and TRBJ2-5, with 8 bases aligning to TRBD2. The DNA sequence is TGTGCCAGCAGCTTAGGACTCAGCGGGAGTGGAGAGACCCAGTACTTC. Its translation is CASSLGLSGSGETQYF.